The present T cell receptor beta chain was sequenced within a study of blood T cell repertoires in COVID-19. As originally analysed: Scientists estimated how many nucleated cells there were by amplifying reference gene primers. Produced via immunoSEQ multiplex PCR; TCRdb's table is partial and in-frame only. That table furnishes V, J and clone size, whereas the DNA furnished D and trimming. This sample carries a few hundred thousand clones, less than 85% of them seen once, and the ten largest clones take roughly a sixth. Cohorts were assigned according to the clinical history that participants reported. This CDR3 has 14 residues. Germline V gene data show CDR1 as SGHTA and CDR2 as FQGNSA. V was cut by 1 base and J by 1 base, with 5 bases left in between.

The chain couples TRBV7-2 to TRBJ1-3; no clear D gene. The source of this sequence is a man in his forties who had recovered from COVID-19. Sequences were obtained from PBMCs or T cells enriched from blood (not recorded which). The CDR3 protein is CASSLEQSGNTIYF. The CDR3 DNA reads as TGTGCCAGCAGCTTAGAACAGTCTGGAAACACCATATATTTT.